This T cell receptor (beta chain) appears in the sequencing data of a study of technical replicates of blood from several donors. Sequencing was performed with immunoSEQ multiplex PCR; in TCRdb, only in-frame clones are kept and a portion is missing. The sample lists tens of thousands of clones, 91% occurring once. In germline, CDR1 is SGHNT, CDR2 YYREEE (reference sequence). CDR3 length: 13 amino acids. The ends were cut back, 4 bases at V and 1 base at J, with 8 bases in the middle. The receptor was isolated from a human donor in good health. Sequenced input: T cells isolated from PBMCs. J is TRBJ1-2 and V is TRBV5-4, with no clear D. DNA for the CDR3: TGTGCCAGCAGCCACAGCAGTAACTATGGCTACACCTTC. Translated: CASSHSSNYGYTF.